This T cell receptor (beta chain) was found in a study of PD-L1 blockade in urothelial cancer (dated by TCRdb to the late 2010s). For the study in its entirety: Therapy was started in the mid-2010s for all patients, and atezolizumab 1,200 mg was administered intravenously every 3 weeks. About 85% of the 29 patients were identified as males with urothelial cancer of bladder origin, and a prior smoking history was reported by 18 of 29 patients. An ECOG performance status of 0 or 1 was recorded for the patients, and 0 to 3 prior chemotherapy regimens had been received by the patients. Blood samples were analyzed at 3 weeks after treatment start (second dose) and at 6 weeks after treatment start. Blood samples gave a median of 141,255 T cells and tens of thousands of unique TCRs, with a median clonality of approximately 0.08. An exploratory multi-omic analysis was conducted of the somatic, immune and clinical correlates of response to PD-L1 blockade with atezolizumab in urothelial cancer. Pretreatment tumor samples and matched peripheral blood, collected serially before and after atezolizumab treatment, underwent TCR sequencing. Durable clinical benefit was defined as a progression-free survival longer than 6 months, and TCR features were additionally tested against progression-free survival and overall survival. In the same patients, pretreatment tumors underwent whole exome sequencing and RNA sequencing in addition to TCR sequencing. Nine or ten patients reached durable clinical benefit, while about 19 patients did not. Around 30 patients had pretreatment blood TCR-seq, about 24 had at least one posttreatment blood collection, and about 24 had tumor TCR-seq. Results the study describes overall, beyond this receptor: Because of the small sample size (n ≈ 27) and the many exploratory analyses performed, the results are intended to be regarded as hypothesis-generating. Greater expansion of tumor-associated TCR clones in peripheral blood 3 weeks after the start of treatment was observed in patients with durable benefit (n of about 24, p = 0.022). A pretreatment peripheral blood TCR clonality below the median was linked to improved progression-free and overall survival.

Each PCR received spiked-in synthetic TCR analog templates so that absolute template abundance could be estimated from read counts. Using the immunoSEQ assay, TCRbeta CDR3 regions were amplified from genomic DNA with bias-controlled V and J gene primers. Sequencing of rearranged TCRbeta segments was done at approximately 20X coverage. On the study's bioinformatics: Clustering was used to correct sequencing errors, and CDR3s were annotated against IMGT so that V, D and J genes could be assigned. Only productive TCRbeta rearrangements were used in downstream analyses, excluding out-of-frame or stop-codon sequences. Clonality was calculated as one minus the Shannon entropy normalized by the log of the number of unique productive sequences. Clones differing between time points or between blood and tumor were identified using Fisher's exact test with Benjamini-Hochberg correction, with an adjusted p below 0.01 applied as the threshold. Here the immuneACCESS table is served through TCRdb, limited to in-frame sequences with V and J called. Missing clones are a known gap in these copies; in checked studies unresolved V genes cover under half, and the rest lacks a known reason. The DNA gave D and trimming, while V, J and clone size come from that table. This sample lists 60,000 to 70,000 clones; under 90% were detected once. The biggest ten clones account for 3.2% of the sample.

Between the V and J ends, shortened by 4 bases and 2 bases respectively, the junction contains 9 bases. From the cysteine up to the phenylalanine, the CDR3 has a length of 14 residues. The DNA shown is the 42-base CDR3, in frame from base 1. In the germline V gene, CDR1 corresponds to SGHRS and CDR2 to YFSETQ. As for this clone: It lacks a known antigen. Within one base of it there is no much larger clone, and no base qualities were kept.

The sample's time point label is to be understood as: pretreatment peripheral blood. A total of roughly 30 patients with locally advanced or metastatic urothelial carcinoma, treated at Memorial Sloan Kettering on a trial protocol, made up the cohort. Peripheral blood mononuclear cells were collected pretreatment and during treatment, with between 1 and 8 total time points per patient. The Qiagen DNeasy Blood extraction kit was used to purify genomic DNA from total PBMCs and from tumor samples. Collected pretreatment and during treatment, PBMCs were isolated and stored as previously described. The input for sequencing was PBMCs, taken around atezolizumab (anti-PD-L1) treatment. This clonotype was obtained from a man between 65 and 85 years old with urothelial cancer. The rearrangement combines TRBV5-1 with TRBJ2-2; matching of 5 bases hints at TRBD1 as the D gene. The CDR3 reads CASSRTQNTGELFF. The DNA is as follows: TGCGCCAGCAGCCGGACACAAAACACCGGGGAGCTGTTTTTT.